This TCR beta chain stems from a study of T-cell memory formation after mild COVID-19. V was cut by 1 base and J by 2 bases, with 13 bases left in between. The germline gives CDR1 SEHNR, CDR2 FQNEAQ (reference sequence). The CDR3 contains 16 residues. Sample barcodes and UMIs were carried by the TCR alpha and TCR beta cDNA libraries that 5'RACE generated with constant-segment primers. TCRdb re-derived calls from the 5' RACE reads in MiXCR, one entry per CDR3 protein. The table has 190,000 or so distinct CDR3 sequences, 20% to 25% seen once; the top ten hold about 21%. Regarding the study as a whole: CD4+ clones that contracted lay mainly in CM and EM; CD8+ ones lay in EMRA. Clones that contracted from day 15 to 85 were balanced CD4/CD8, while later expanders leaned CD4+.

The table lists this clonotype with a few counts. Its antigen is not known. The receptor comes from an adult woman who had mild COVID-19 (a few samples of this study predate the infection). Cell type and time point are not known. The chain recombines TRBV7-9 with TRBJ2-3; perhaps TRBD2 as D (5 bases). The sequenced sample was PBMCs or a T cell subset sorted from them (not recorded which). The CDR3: CASSLGPDGNTDTQYF. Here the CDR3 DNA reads TGTGCCAGCAGCTTAGGCCCGGACGGGAACACAGATACGCAGTATTTT.